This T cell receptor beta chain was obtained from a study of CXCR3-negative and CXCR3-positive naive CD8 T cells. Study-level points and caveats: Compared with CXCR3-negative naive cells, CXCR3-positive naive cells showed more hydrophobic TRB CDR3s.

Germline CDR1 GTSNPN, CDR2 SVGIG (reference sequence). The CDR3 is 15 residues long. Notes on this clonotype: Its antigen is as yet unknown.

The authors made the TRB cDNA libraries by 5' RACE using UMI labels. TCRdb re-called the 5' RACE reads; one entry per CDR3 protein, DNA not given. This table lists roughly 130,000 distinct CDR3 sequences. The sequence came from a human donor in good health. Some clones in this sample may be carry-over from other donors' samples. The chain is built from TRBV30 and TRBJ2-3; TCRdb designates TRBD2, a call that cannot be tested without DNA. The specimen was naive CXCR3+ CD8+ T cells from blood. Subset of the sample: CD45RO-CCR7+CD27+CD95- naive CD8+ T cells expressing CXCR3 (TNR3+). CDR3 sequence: CAWSVGGGAADTQYF.